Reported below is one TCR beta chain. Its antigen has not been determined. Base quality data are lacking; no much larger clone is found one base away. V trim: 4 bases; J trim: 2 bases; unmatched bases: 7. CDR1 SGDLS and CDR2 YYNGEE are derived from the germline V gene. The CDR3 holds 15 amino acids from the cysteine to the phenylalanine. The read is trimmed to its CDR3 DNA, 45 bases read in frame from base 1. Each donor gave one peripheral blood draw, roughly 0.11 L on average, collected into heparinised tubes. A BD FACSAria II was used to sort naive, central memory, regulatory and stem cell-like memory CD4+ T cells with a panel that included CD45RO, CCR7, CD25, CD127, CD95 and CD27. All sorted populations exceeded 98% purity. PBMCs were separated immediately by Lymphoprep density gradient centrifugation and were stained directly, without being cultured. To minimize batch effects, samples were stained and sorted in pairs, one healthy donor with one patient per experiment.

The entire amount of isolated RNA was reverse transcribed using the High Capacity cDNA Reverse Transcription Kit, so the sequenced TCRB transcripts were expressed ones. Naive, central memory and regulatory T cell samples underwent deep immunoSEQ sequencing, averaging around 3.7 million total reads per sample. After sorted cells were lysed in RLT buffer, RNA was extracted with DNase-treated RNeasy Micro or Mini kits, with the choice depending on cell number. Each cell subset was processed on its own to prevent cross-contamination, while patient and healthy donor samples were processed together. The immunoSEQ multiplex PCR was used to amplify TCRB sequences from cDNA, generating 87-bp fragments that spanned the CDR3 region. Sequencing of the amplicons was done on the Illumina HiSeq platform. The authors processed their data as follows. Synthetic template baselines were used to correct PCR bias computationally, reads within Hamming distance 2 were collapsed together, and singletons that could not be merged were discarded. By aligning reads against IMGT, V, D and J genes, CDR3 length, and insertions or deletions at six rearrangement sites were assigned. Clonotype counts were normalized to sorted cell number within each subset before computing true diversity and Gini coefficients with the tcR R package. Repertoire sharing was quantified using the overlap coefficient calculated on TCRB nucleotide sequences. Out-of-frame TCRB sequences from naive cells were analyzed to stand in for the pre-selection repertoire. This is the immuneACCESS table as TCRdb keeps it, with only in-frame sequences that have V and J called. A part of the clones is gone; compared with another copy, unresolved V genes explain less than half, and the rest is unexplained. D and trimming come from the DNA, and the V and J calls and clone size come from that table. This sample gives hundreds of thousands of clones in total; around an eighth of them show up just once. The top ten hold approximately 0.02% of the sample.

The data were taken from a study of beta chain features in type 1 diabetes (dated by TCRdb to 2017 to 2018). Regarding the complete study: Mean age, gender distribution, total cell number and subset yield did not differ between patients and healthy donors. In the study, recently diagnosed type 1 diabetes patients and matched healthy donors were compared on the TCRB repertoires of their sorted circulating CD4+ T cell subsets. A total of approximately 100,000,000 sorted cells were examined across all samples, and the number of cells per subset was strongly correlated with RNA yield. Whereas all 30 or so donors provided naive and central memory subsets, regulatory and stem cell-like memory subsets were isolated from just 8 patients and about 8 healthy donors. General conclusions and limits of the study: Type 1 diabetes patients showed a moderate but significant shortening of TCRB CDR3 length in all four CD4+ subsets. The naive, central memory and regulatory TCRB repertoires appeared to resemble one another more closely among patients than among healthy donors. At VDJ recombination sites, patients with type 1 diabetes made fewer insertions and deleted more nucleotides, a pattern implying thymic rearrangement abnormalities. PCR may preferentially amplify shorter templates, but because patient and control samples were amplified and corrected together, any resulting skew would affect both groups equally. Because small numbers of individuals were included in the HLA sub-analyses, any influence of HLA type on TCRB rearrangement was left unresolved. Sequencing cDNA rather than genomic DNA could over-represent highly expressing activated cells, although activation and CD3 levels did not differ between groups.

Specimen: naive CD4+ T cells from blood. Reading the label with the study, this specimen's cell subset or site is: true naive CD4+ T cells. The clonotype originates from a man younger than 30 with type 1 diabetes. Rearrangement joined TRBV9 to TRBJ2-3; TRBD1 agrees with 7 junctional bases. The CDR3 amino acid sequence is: CASSSAGGPTDTQYF. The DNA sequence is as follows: TGTGCCAGCAGCTCCGCAGGGGGACCCACAGATACGCAGTATTTT.